This is a list of T cell receptor beta chains from one sample in a study of response to subunit inactivated influenza vaccine. TCRdb called the RT-PCR reads again in MiXCR, with one record for every CDR3 protein. Among over 650,000 distinct CDR3 sequences listed, roughly 20% were seen once. Sequenced here: PBMCs from blood, sampled around 5 days after vaccination. The receptors come from a man aged 50-59 years who received an inactivated influenza vaccine. Each CDR3 is given with its conserved first and last residue. D genes are given only for firm matches. Rows give clone size only sometimes, using once, few, many, or a class for an expanded clone.

D gene: .
V gene: TRBV12-3/TRBV12-4
clone size: .
CDR3 length: 13
J gene: TRBJ2-1
CDR3 DNA: TGTGCCAGCAGCCCACCCAGCTCCTACGAGCAGTTCTTC
CDR3 protein: CASSPPSSYEQFF

D gene: .
V gene: TRBV6-1
clone size: .
CDR3 length: 17
J gene: TRBJ2-3
CDR3 DNA: TGTGCCAGCAGGGTCACGGGGGGCCTTGCTAGCACAGATACGCAGTATTTT
CDR3 protein: CASRVTGGLASTDTQYF

D gene: TRBD1
V gene: TRBV10-3
clone size: .
CDR3 length: 16
J gene: TRBJ1-1
CDR3 DNA: TGTGCCATCAGTGAGCCAGGGGGTGGGGGGAACACTGAAGCTTTCTTT
CDR3 protein: CAISEPGGGGNTEAFF

D gene: TRBD2
V gene: TRBV7-7
clone size: few
CDR3 length: 15
J gene: TRBJ2-5
CDR3 DNA: TGTGCTAGCAGCCCTAGCGGGGGGGCCGAAGAGACCCAGTACTTC
CDR3 protein: CASSPSGGAEETQYF

D gene: TRBD1
V gene: TRBV6-1
clone size: .
CDR3 length: 16
J gene: TRBJ1-3
CDR3 DNA: TGTGCCAGCAGTGAAACAGGGGGTATCTCTGGAAACACCATATATTTT
CDR3 protein: CASSETGGISGNTIYF

D gene: .
V gene: TRBV12-3/TRBV12-4
clone size: .
CDR3 length: 16
J gene: TRBJ2-2
CDR3 DNA: TGTGCCAGCAGTTACCAAAGAAACAGGGTAACCGGGGAGCTGTTTTTT
CDR3 protein: CASSYQRNRVTGELFF

D gene: TRBD1
V gene: TRBV20-1
clone size: many
CDR3 length: 14
J gene: TRBJ1-5
CDR3 DNA: TGCAGTGCGTCCGGGACAGGGCTCAATCAGCCCCAGCATTTT
CDR3 protein: CSASGTGLNQPQHF

D gene: TRBD2
V gene: TRBV18
clone size: .
CDR3 length: 16
J gene: TRBJ2-2
CDR3 DNA: TGTGCCAGCTCGGAGGGACTAGCGGGAAGCGGCGGGGAGCTGTTTTTT
CDR3 protein: CASSEGLAGSGGELFF

D gene: TRBD2
V gene: TRBV19
clone size: .
CDR3 length: 13
J gene: TRBJ2-1
CDR3 DNA: TGTGCCAGTAGTAACCGGGGGAGGGATGAGCAGTTCTTC
CDR3 protein: CASSNRGRDEQFF

D gene: .
V gene: TRBV20-1
clone size: few
CDR3 length: 12
J gene: TRBJ2-5
CDR3 DNA: TGCAGTGCTAGAGTCCCGGTGGAGACCCAGTACTTC
CDR3 protein: CSARVPVETQYF